This TCR beta chain emerged from a study of PD-L1 blockade in urothelial cancer. The time point here: peripheral blood 6 weeks after treatment start. A total of 1 to 8 samples per patient were collected pretreatment and on-treatment. Some clones are missing from TCRdb's copy, which holds only in-frame ones; the method was immunoSEQ multiplex PCR. In the table there are 100,000 to 150,000 clones, 86% of which are singletons. V lost 7 bases and J lost 5; bases outside the gene matches: 10. The V gene's germline CDR1 is SEHNR and CDR2 FQNEAQ (reference sequence). This CDR3 has 15 amino acids. This clone was detected once.

The gene calls are TRBV7-9 and TRBJ2-7, with 11 positions matching TRBD2. The source was PBMCs, collected around atezolizumab (anti-PD-L1) treatment. This clonotype was obtained from a man aged 45-65 years with urothelial cancer. This CDR3 is CASTSELAGVNEQYF. CDR3 DNA sequence: TGTGCCAGCACCTCCGAACTAGCGGGAGTGAACGAGCAGTACTTC.